Reported below is one TCR beta chain. This sample was taken from a study of blood T cell repertoires in COVID-19. Turning to the study itself: Samples of COVID-19 (acute and convalescent) were obtained from the United States, Italy and Spain. Sources were T cells, B-cell-depleted T cells, or PBMCs; the material itself was cDNA or gDNA.

Germline CDR1 is SNHLY and CDR2 is FYNNEI. Germline trimming cut 4 bases from V and 2 bases from J; bases unmatched to any gene: 3. The CDR3 spans 14 residues. Assay: immunoSEQ multiplex PCR; the TCRdb copy retains only in-frame clones and omits some. The sample gives 250,000 or so clones, 85% to 90% of which show up once; about 4% is in the top ten. Participants came from under 30 US areas, aged roughly 18 to 100 years. Cohort placement rested on clinical history that participants reported themselves. Sequencing was carried out using PBMCs or T cells enriched from blood (not recorded which). This receptor was taken from a young woman with acute COVID-19. This chain links TRBV2 with TRBJ1-2, with 8 bases that match TRBD1. This CDR3 is CASSARQGNYGYTF. The DNA of the CDR3 is TGTGCCAGCAGTGCAAGACAGGGGAACTATGGCTACACCTTC.